Below, 27 T cell receptor beta chains from the same sample are listed, as sequenced in a study of control samples from healthy donors and cancer patients. Some clones are missing from TCRdb's copy, which holds only in-frame ones; the method was immunoSEQ multiplex PCR. This sample yields 200,000 to 250,000 clones, of which just under 95% are seen a single time; about 1.6% belongs to the top ten. The specimen was blood. These TCRs come from a man between 50 and 59 years old in good health.

V usage is TRBV7-9 and J usage is TRBJ1-6; 7 positions agree with TRBD1. This CDR3 is 14 amino acids long. Germline-derived CDR1 and CDR2 are SEHNR and FQNEAQ (reference sequence). V shed 5 bases and J 5 bases; nucleotides not matched to a gene: 3. DNA of the CDR3: TGTGCCAGCAGCCTGACAGGGCATAATTCACCCCTCCACTTT. It translates to CASSLTGHNSPLHF. Supplemented by reference TRBV7-9 and TRBJ1-6, the full variable domain reads DTGVSQNPRHKITKRGQNVTFRCDPISEHNRLYWYRQTLGQGPEFLTYFQNEAQLEKSRLLSDRFSAERPKGSFSTLEIQRTEQGDSAMYLCASSLTGHNSPLHFGNGTRLTVT.

The chain couples TRBV5-1 to TRBJ1-1; D ambiguous. Trimming removed 0 bases from V and 4 bases from J, with 13 bases in between. This CDR3 has 15 amino acids. Germline assignment: CDR1 SGHRS and CDR2 YFSETQ. In nucleotides, the CDR3 is TGCGCCAGCAGCTTGGCGCTCACGGTGGGCACTGAAGCTTTCTTT. This encodes CASSLALTVGTEAFF.

The chain carries TRBV9 and TRBJ2-1; 12 bases map to TRBD2. The V and J ends lost 3 bases and 8 bases, in that order; junction bases with no gene match: 12. Germline CDR1 SGDLS, CDR2 YYNGEE. The CDR3 length is 17 residues. In nucleotides, the CDR3 is TGTGCCAGCAGCGGCCGGACTTCTAGCGGGGGGGCCCATGAGCAGTTCTTC. Its translation: CASSGRTSSGGAHEQFF.

For this clone: A read error may produce the germline difference seen at one junction end. V gene TRBV12-3 or TRBV12-4 combines with J gene TRBJ2-5, with 8 positions matching TRBD2. The CDR3 covers 13 residues. The chain's CDR3 is CGRGSGDQETQYF. The DNA of the CDR3 is TGCGGGCGGGGTAGCGGGGACCAAGAGACCCAGTACTTC.

With regard to this clone: This same CDR3 is encoded by further DNA sequences in the sample. The chain joins TRBV28 to TRBJ1-2; possibly TRBD1 for D (6 bases). Deletions cut 3 bases from V and 5 bases from J, with 7 bases between. There are 12 residues in the CDR3. Looked up from germline, CDR1 is MDHEN and CDR2 is SYDVKM. This CDR3 reads CASSLTGYGYTF. The CDR3 region has the DNA TGTGCCAGCAGTTTGACAGGATATGGCTACACCTTC.

The chain links TRBV27 to TRBJ1-1; D perhaps matches TRBD1 (5 bases). CDR3 length: 15 amino acids. The V end was cut by 2 bases, the J end by 5 bases, with 15 bases between. Germline V lookup: CDR1 MNHEY, CDR2 SMNVEV (reference sequence). As DNA, the CDR3 is TGTGCCAGCAGTTTAAGGCGCAGGGAAGGTACTGAAGCTTTCTTT. Amino acid sequence: CASSLRRREGTEAFF.

The rearrangement uses TRBV30 and TRBJ2-7, with a tentative D call TRBD2 (5 bases). CDR3 size: 13 residues. The V gene lost 3 bases and the J gene lost 6 bases, with 15 bases spanning the gap. Germline CDR1 reads GTSNPN; CDR2 reads SVGIG (reference sequence). CDR3 nucleotide sequence: TGTGCCTGGAGAAGGACTCCGGCGCGCGAGCAGTACTTC. This codes for CAWRRTPAREQYF.

The chain employs TRBV2 and TRBJ2-7; the D gene is possibly TRBD2 (7 bases). Trimming left V 2 bases short and J 4 bases short, with 12 bases between. The CDR3 has 14 amino acids. Germline CDR1 is SNHLY and CDR2 is FYNNEI. CDR3 DNA sequence: TGTGCCAGCAGTGAAATAGGGGGGGGATACGAGCAGTACGTC. Translation: CASSEIGGGYEQYV.

Only one count was recorded for this clone. This sequence joins TRBV28 and TRBJ1-6; D not certain. Germline CDR1 reads MDHEN; CDR2 reads SYDVKM. With 5 bases removed from V and 10 bases from J, the gap between germline ends came to 21 bases. This CDR3 contains 16 residues. CDR3 nucleotides: TGTGCCAGCAGTCCTCCGGGCACTTCGAGCTTATCACCCCTCCACTTT. Encoded protein: CASSPPGTSSLSPLHF.

With regard to this clone: Compared with germline, one end of the junction differs, possibly owing to a read error. The genes are TRBV19 and TRBJ1-2, with 8 bases matching TRBD1. CDR3 length: 16 residues. CDR1 and CDR2 (germline): LNHDA, SQIVND (reference sequence). The CDR3 nucleotides are TGTGCCAGCAGTATTCCGGGACAGGAGTTTTCCTATGGCTACACCTTC. Translated, it gives CASSIPGQEFSYGYTF.

V is TRBV30 and J is TRBJ1-6; TRBD1 matches 7 bases. The CDR3 loop spans 15 amino acids. Trimming cost V 7 bases and J 7 bases; bases outside gene matches: 13. Germline loops: CDR1 GTSNPN, CDR2 SVGIG (reference sequence). CDR3 sequence (DNA): TGTGCCTTCCTGGGGGCAGGGGGGATGAATTCACCCCTCCACTTT. As protein: CAFLGAGGMNSPLHF. Based on the CDR3 plus reference TRBV30 and TRBJ1-6, the full variable domain is SQTIHQWPATLVQPVGSPLSLECTVEGTSNPNLYWYRQAAGRGLQLLFYSVGIGQISSEVPQNLSASRPQDRQFILSSKKLLLSDSGFYLCAFLGAGGMNSPLHFGNGTRLTVT.

Note on this clone: One end of the junction fails to match germline, which may point to a read error. The chain employs TRBV6-1 and TRBJ1-3; D is possibly TRBD1 (6 bases). CDR3 length: 16 amino acids. Germline V gives CDR1 MNHNS, CDR2 SASEGT. The CDR3 reads CASSEAGGQAGNAIYF. The CDR3 DNA reads as TGTGCCAGCAGTGAAGCGGGGGGACAAGCTGGAAACGCCATATATTTT.

The chain has TRBV11-3 and TRBJ2-6; D call uncertain. Germline CDR1 SGHNT, CDR2 YENEEA. The CDR3 contains 16 residues. The V gene lost 5 bases and the J gene lost 2 bases, with 13 bases spanning the gap. The CDR3 DNA reads as TGTGCCAGCAGCCCCTACTTTGGCGCTGGGGCCAACGTCCTGACTTTC. This gives the protein CASSPYFGAGANVLTF.

The rearrangement uses TRBV18 and TRBJ1-4; D uncertain. This CDR3 is built from 14 residues. CDR1 and CDR2 from the germline V gene are KGHSH and LQKENI. Between the trimmed V and J ends, which lost 0 bases and 5 bases, there was a span of 7 bases. Here the CDR3 DNA reads TGTGCCAGCTCACCACCCAGTGGGAATGAAAAACTGTTTTTT. This translates into CASSPPSGNEKLFF.

This sequence joins TRBV5-1 and TRBJ2-1, with no clear D. Germline values: CDR1 SGHRS, CDR2 YFSETQ. The V gene lost 1 base and the J gene lost 4 bases, with 3 bases spanning the gap. The CDR3 extends over 12 amino acids. DNA for the CDR3: TGCGCCAGCAGCTTGCAGTACAATGAGCAGTTCTTC. Amino acid sequence: CASSLQYNEQFF.

The chain recombines TRBV7-9 with TRBJ1-1; D uncertain. Germline CDR1 reads SEHNR; CDR2 reads FQNEAQ (reference sequence). The CDR3 has 14 amino acids. V gave up 1 base and J gave up 0 bases, with 6 bases separating them. CDR3 amino acids: CASSLGGMNTEAFF. The CDR3 DNA reads TGTGCCAGCAGCTTAGGGGGTATGAACACTGAAGCTTTCTTT.

The chain combines TRBV6-5 with TRBJ2-7; D remains unclear. V shed 6 bases and J shed 0 bases, with 6 bases lying between them. This CDR3 comprises 12 residues. Germline CDR1 MNHEY, CDR2 SVGAGI. CDR3 coding DNA: TGTGCCAGCAGGGCCAGCTCCTACGAGCAGTACGTC. Protein product: CASRASSYEQYV.

The chain joins TRBV27 to TRBJ2-3; no reliable D call. Looked up from germline, CDR1 is MNHEY and CDR2 is SMNVEV (reference sequence). This CDR3 has 13 residues. The V end lost 3 bases, the J end lost 2 bases, and 6 bases lay between the germline ends. The CDR3 sequence: CASSFAHTDTQYF. CDR3 bases: TGTGCCAGCAGTTTTGCCCACACAGATACGCAGTATTTT.

CDR3 residues: CASSLLSHEQYV. The CDR3 DNA reads as TGTGCCAGCAGCTTATTAAGTCACGAGCAGTACGTC. The chain is built from TRBV7-9 and TRBJ2-7, with D unclear. The CDR3 sequence is 12 residues long. Per the germline V gene, CDR1 is SEHNR and CDR2 is FQNEAQ (reference sequence). The germline V and J ends were trimmed by 2 bases and 5 bases, with 7 bases remaining between them.

The rearrangement joins TRBV28 to TRBJ2-1; D is unclear. The germline V gene encodes CDR1 MDHEN and CDR2 SYDVKM. V was pared by 2 bases and J by 4 bases, with 6 bases between. This CDR3 is built from 13 residues. In DNA form, the CDR3 reads TGTGCCAGCAGTTTACCCGAATACAATGAGCAGTTCTTC. Its translation: CASSLPEYNEQFF.

The chain employs TRBV4-2 and TRBJ2-1; D call uncertain. Trimming took off 0 bases at V and 10 bases at J, with 13 bases between the two ends. CDR3 length equals 14 residues. Germline V gene lookup returns CDR1 LGHNA and CDR2 YNFKEQ. CDR3 in DNA: TGTGCCAGCAGCCAAGATAGGAGTATTAACGAGCAGTTCTTC. Translated, it gives CASSQDRSINEQFF.

J is TRBJ1-4 and V is TRBV4-1; 7 bases fit TRBD1. This CDR3 is built from 16 residues. Trimming cost V 0 bases and J 4 bases; bases outside gene matches: 5. Germline CDR1 MGHRA, CDR2 YSYEKL. CDR3 sequence (DNA): TGCGCCAGCAGCCAAGATGGGACAGTGAGTAATGAAAAACTGTTTTTT. Translated, it gives CASSQDGTVSNEKLFF.

The chain carries TRBV21-1 and TRBJ1-2. TRBV21-1 is a known pseudogene. CDR3 size: 12 residues. CDR3 sequence: CASSNHPRGYTF. CDR3 DNA sequence: TGTGCCAGCAGCAATCACCCCCGTGGCTACACCTTC.

CDR3 amino acids: CASSLAQYPGPGNTIYF. CDR3 nucleotide sequence: TGTGCCAGCAGCTTAGCGCAATACCCAGGGCCTGGAAACACCATATATTTT. The chain employs TRBV7-8 and TRBJ1-3, with a tentative D call TRBD1 (5 bases). The V end was cut by 0 bases, the J end by 2 bases, with 14 bases between. CDR1 SGHVS and CDR2 FQNEAQ come from the germline V gene. The length of the CDR3 is 17 residues. The entire variable domain, with the rest obtained from reference TRBV7-8 and TRBJ1-3, is as follows: GAGVSQSPRYKVAKRGQDVALRCDPISGHVSLFWYQQALGQGPEFLTYFQNEAQLDKSGLPSDRFFAERPEGSVSTLKIQRTQQEDSAVYLCASSLAQYPGPGNTIYFGEGSWLTVV.

The gene calls are TRBV2 and TRBJ2-5, with TRBD2 matching 7 bases. Germline V gene lookup returns CDR1 SNHLY and CDR2 FYNNEI. Trimming removed 8 bases from V and 5 bases from J; junction bases left unmatched: 8. There are 13 residues in the CDR3. CDR3 in amino acids: CASGGVVLETQYF. The CDR3, as DNA: TGTGCCAGCGGGGGGGTGGTCCTGGAGACCCAGTACTTC. The variable domain in full, completed from reference TRBV2 and TRBJ2-5, reads EPEVTQTPSHQVTQMGQEVILRCVPISNHLYFYWYRQILGQKVEFLVSFYNNEISEKSEIFDDQFSVERPDGSNFTLKIRSTKLEDSAMYFCASGGVVLETQYFGPGTRLLVL.

This chain connects TRBV4-3 to TRBJ1-1; D remains unclear. V lost 3 bases and J 5 bases, leaving 19 bases between the germline ends. The CDR3 has 16 amino acids. Germline lookup yields CDR1 LGHNA and CDR2 YSLEER. CDR3 loop: CASSQGYSVLGTEAFF. CDR3 nucleotide sequence: TGCGCCAGCAGCCAGGGATACTCCGTCCTAGGAACTGAAGCTTTCTTT.

This chain joins TRBV9 and TRBJ1-6, with D perhaps matching TRBD1 (6 bases). The V gene lost 0 bases and the J gene lost 1 base, with 11 bases spanning the gap. The CDR3 has 17 amino acids. Germline assignment: CDR1 SGDLS and CDR2 YYNGEE. The DNA for the CDR3 is TGTGCCAGCAGCGTAGATCAGGGGAGGTCCTATAATTCACCCCTCCACTTT. Its translation: CASSVDQGRSYNSPLHF.